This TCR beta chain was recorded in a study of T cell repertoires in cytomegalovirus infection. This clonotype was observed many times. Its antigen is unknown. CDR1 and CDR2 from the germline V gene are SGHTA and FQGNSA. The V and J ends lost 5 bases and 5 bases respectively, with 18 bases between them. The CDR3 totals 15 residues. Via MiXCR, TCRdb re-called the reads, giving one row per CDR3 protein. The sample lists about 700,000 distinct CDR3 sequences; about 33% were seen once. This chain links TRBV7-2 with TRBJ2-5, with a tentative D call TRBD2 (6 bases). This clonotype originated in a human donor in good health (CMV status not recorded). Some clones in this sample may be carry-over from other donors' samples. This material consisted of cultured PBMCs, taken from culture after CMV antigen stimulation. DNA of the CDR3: TGTGCCAGCAGCCCAAGTCGGAGGGCCGGGGAGACCCAGTACTTC. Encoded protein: CASSPSRRAGETQYF.